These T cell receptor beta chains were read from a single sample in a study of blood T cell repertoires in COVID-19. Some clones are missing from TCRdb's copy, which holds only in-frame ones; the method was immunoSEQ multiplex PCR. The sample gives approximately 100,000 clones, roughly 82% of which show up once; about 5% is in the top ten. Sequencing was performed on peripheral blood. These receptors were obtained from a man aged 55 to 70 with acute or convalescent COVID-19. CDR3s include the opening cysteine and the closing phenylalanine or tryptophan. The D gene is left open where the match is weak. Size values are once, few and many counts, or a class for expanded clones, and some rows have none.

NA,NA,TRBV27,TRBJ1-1,TGTGCCAGCAGTTTATCGTATTTAGGGGGAGTGAACACTGAAGCTTTCTTT,CASSLSYLGGVNTEAFF
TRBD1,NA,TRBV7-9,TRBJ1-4,TGTGCCAGCAGCTTCGGACAGGGGTCGGGGGATGAAAAACTGTTTTTT,CASSFGQGSGDEKLFF
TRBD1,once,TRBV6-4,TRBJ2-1,TGTGCCAGCAGTGAATGGGACAGTCCGTACAATGAGCAGTTCTTC,CASSEWDSPYNEQFF
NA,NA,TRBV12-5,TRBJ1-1,TGTGCTAGTGGGCCGCCCCATAGTGGGCTCACTGAAGCTTTCTTT,CASGPPHSGLTEAFF
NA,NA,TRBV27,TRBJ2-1,TGTGCCAGCAGTTGGGCTAGGGGGAACAATGAGCAGTTCTTC,CASSWARGNNEQFF
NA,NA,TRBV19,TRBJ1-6,TGTGCCAGTAGTCCCACCGGAGGGTCCAATTCACCCCTCCACTTT,CASSPTGGSNSPLHF
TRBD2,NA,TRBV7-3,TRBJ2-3,TGTGCCAGCAGCTTAAACCAGCGGGAGATCGCAGATACGCAGTATTTT,CASSLNQREIADTQYF
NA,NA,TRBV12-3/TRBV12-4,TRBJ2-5,TGTGCCACCTCCAGGGTCCAAGAGACCCAGTACTTC,CATSRVQETQYF
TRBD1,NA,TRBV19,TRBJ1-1,TGTGCCAGTAGGTACAGGGGGCTTCAGAGCACTGAAGCTTTCTTT,CASRYRGLQSTEAFF
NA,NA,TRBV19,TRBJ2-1,TGTGCCAGTAGTATGGGAACAGGGCGCCCTTACAATGAGCAGTTCTTC,CASSMGTGRPYNEQFF
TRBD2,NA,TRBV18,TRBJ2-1,TGTGCCAGCTCGCCCACTAGCGGGGCCTACAATGAGCAGTTCTTC,CASSPTSGAYNEQFF
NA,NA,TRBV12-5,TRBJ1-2,TGTGCTAGTGGTTTGGTAGAGGGGGGGCTCGGCGGCTATGGCTACACCTTC,CASGLVEGGLGGYGYTF
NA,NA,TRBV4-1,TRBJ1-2,TGCGCCAGCAGCCAAGATGGGGAGCAGGTTAACTATGGCTACACCTTC,CASSQDGEQVNYGYTF
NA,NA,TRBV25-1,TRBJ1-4,TGTGCCAGCAGTGCAGGAAAAACGGCAACTAATGAAAAACTGTTTTTT,CASSAGKTATNEKLFF
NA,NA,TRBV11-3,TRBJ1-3,TGTGCCAGCAGCTTAGACGGCGGAAGGGGTTGGAGTAAGAACACCATATATTTT,CASSLDGGRGWSKNTIYF
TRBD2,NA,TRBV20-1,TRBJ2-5,TGCAGTGCTAGGCGGGGGGAGACCCAGTACTTC,CSARRGETQYF
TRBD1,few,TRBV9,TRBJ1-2,TGTGCCAGCAGCGCGACAGGGAGATTCTATGGCTACACCTTC,CASSATGRFYGYTF
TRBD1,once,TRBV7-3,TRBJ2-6,TGTGCCAGCAGTCAACAGGGGTCCGTCTCTGGGGCCAACGTCCTGACTTTC,CASSQQGSVSGANVLTF
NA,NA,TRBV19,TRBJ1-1,TGTGCCAGCAGAACTCTCGGAGGGGCAACTGAAGCTTTCTTT,CASRTLGGATEAFF
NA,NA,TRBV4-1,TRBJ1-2,TGCGCCAGCAGCCCCCCGGGGTTCGAATATGGCTACACCTTC,CASSPPGFEYGYTF
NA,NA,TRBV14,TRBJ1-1,TGTGCCAGCAGCCAAGAACAGGAGACCGAAGCTTTCTTT,CASSQEQETEAFF
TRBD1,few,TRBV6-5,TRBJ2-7,TGTGCCAGCACCTTCACAGGGGGCAGGGACGAGCAGTACTTC,CASTFTGGRDEQYF
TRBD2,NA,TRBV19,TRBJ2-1,TGTGCCAGTAGTGGCCAAGCGGGAGTGGGCGATGAGCAGTTCTTC,CASSGQAGVGDEQFF
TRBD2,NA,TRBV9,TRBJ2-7,TGTGCCAGCAGCCCGGGACTAGCGGGGGGCGATAACGAGCAGTACTTC,CASSPGLAGGDNEQYF
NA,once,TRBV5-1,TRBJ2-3,TGCGCCAGCAGTCGAGATACACAGGGACGGACGCAGTATTTT,CASSRDTQGRTQYF
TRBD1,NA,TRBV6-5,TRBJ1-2,TGTGCCAGCAGGGCCGGGACAGGGGGCCCGGGCTACACCTTC,CASRAGTGGPGYTF
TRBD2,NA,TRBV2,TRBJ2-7,TGTGCCAGCAGGGTAGCGGGAGCCCTCTCCTACGAGCAGTACTTC,CASRVAGALSYEQYF
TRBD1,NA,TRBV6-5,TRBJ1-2,TGTGCCAGCAGATTGACAGGGGGCGACTATGGCTACACCTTC,CASRLTGGDYGYTF
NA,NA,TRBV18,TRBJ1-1,TGTGCCAGCTCCAGGGGAAACTCGAACACTGAAGCTTTCTTT,CASSRGNSNTEAFF
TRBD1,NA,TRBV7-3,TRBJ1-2,TGTGCCAGCAGCACAGGGGGCTCAAATAACTATGGCTACACCTTC,CASSTGGSNNYGYTF
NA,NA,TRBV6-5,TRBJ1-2,TGTGCCAGCAGGCTAGATCCAACGGCAGATTATGGCTACACCTTC,CASRLDPTADYGYTF
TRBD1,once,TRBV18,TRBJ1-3,TGTGCCAGCTCACCTGGGACAGTCTCTGGAAACACCATATATTTT,CASSPGTVSGNTIYF
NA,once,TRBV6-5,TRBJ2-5,TGTGCCAGCAGTTACCCCAGGGCCCAGTACTTC,CASSYPRAQYF
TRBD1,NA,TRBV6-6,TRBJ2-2,TGTGCCAGCACCCCCGGGACAGCGAACACCGGGGAGCTGTTTTTT,CASTPGTANTGELFF
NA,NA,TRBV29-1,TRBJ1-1,TGCATCGTTAGGGGGATGAACACTGAAGCTTTCTTT,CIVRGMNTEAFF
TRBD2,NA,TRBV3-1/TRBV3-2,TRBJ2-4,TGTGCCAGCAGCCAGGGGACTAGCGGGGGAAACATTCAGTACTTC,CASSQGTSGGNIQYF
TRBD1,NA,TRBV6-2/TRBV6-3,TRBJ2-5,TGTGCCAGCAGTTACTCGACAGGGGCAGAAGAGACCCAGTACTTC,CASSYSTGAEETQYF
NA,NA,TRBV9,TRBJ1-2,TGTGCCAGCAGCGTAGGGGAGGGACGGATGAACTATGGCTACACCTTC,CASSVGEGRMNYGYTF
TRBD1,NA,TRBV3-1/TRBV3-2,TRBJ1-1,TGTGCCAGCAGCCCCCGACAGGGGCTGGAAGCTTTCTTT,CASSPRQGLEAFF
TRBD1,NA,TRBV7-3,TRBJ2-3,TGTGCCAGCAGCTGGGGGACAGGGCCAACAGATACGCAGTATTTT,CASSWGTGPTDTQYF
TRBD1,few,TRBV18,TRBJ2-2,TGTGCCAGCTCACTTAGACAGGGAAACACCGGGGAGCTGTTTTTT,CASSLRQGNTGELFF
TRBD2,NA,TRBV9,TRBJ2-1,TGTGCCAGCAGCGTATCAAATAGCGGGAACGACAATGAGCAGTTCTTC,CASSVSNSGNDNEQFF
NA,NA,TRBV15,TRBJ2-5,TGTGCCACCAGCAGAGATCCGGAGCTCCGAGAGACCCAGTACTTC,CATSRDPELRETQYF
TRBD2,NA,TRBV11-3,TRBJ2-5,TGTGCCAGCAGCTTCTCAGCGGGGTCGGAGACCCAGTACTTC,CASSFSAGSETQYF
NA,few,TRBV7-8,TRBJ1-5,TGTGCCAGCAGCTTAGGCGTGGGGGGTCAGCCCCAGCATTTT,CASSLGVGGQPQHF
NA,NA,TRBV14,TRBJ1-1,TGTGCCAGCAGCCAAGGGAGGGCTGAAGCTTTCTTT,CASSQGRAEAFF
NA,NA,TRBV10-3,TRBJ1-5,TGTGCCATCAGTCCAGGGGATGGAGATCAGCCCCAGCATTTT,CAISPGDGDQPQHF
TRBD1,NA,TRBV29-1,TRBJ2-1,TGCAGCGTTTCGGACAGGTACAATGAGCAGTTCTTC,CSVSDRYNEQFF
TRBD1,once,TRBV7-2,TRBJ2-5,TGTGCCAGCAGCCCCCAGGTGACAGGGGTATGGGAGACCCAGTACTTC,CASSPQVTGVWETQYF
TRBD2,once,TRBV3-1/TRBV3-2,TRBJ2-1,TGTGCCAGCAGCCACCACAATCTAGCGGGAGGCTCCTACAATGAGCAGTTCTTC,CASSHHNLAGGSYNEQFF
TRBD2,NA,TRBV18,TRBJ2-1,TGTGCCAGCTCCGAAACTAGCGGGAGCCAGGGTGAGCAGTTCTTC,CASSETSGSQGEQFF
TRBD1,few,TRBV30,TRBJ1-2,TGTGCCACCAGGACAGGGAACCATGGCTACACCTTC,CATRTGNHGYTF